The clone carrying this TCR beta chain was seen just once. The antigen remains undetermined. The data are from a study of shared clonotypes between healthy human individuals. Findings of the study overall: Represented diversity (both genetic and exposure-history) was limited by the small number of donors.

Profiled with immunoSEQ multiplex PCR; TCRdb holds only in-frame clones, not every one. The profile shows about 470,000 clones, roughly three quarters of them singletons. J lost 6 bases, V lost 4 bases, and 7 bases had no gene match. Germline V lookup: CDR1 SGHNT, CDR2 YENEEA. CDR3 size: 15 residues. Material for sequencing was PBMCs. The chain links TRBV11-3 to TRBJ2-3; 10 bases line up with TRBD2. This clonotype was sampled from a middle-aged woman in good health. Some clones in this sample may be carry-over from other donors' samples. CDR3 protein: CASSSSGRARDTQYF. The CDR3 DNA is TGTGCCAGCAGCTCCAGCGGGAGGGCCCGGGATACGCAGTATTTT.